These T cell receptor beta chains were read from a single sample in a study of OX40 agonist ivuxolimab in advanced cancers. The assay was immunoSEQ multiplex PCR, and TCRdb's table has in-frame clones only and misses some. The sample lists 40,000 to 60,000 clones; approximately 85% were seen once. Sequenced here: CD4+ or CD8+ T cells sorted from blood, sampled in a trial of the OX40 agonist ivuxolimab. These receptors all stem from an adult with an advanced solid tumor such as melanoma, head and neck, liver or kidney cancer. CDR3s include the opening cysteine and the closing phenylalanine or tryptophan. The D gene is left open where the match is weak. Rows give clone size only sometimes, using once, few, many, or a class for an expanded clone.

d_call j_call v_call clone_size cdr3_nt cdr3_aa
NA TRBJ2-5 TRBV27 NA TGTGCCTTCGGCGCCCCGGGGAAAGAGACCCAGTACTTC CAFGAPGKETQYF
TRBD2 TRBJ2-4 TRBV7-9 NA TGTGCCAGCAGCTTACCTAGCGGGAGGGCGGTTAGCAAAAACATTCAGTACTTC CASSLPSGRAVSKNIQYF
NA TRBJ2-2 TRBV12-5 NA TGTGCTAGCTCCCAAGGCGGGGAGCTGTTTTTT CASSQGGELFF
NA TRBJ1-2 TRBV6-1 NA TGTGCCAGCAGTGAAGGGTTCTCGGGGGGATACGGCTACACCTTC CASSEGFSGGYGYTF
NA TRBJ2-7 TRBV28 once TGTGCCAGCAGCCCACACGAGGGACCAGGCGAGCAGTACTTC CASSPHEGPGEQYF
TRBD1 TRBJ1-6 TRBV4-3 NA TGCGCCAGCAGCTACAAGACAGGGGGCCAAAATTCACCCCTCCACTTT CASSYKTGGQNSPLHF
NA TRBJ2-6 TRBV15 NA TGTGCCACCAGCAAAAACCGGGACATAGTATCTGGGGCCAACGTCCTGACTTTC CATSKNRDIVSGANVLTF
NA TRBJ1-5 TRBV4-3 medium-sized TGCGCCAGCAGCCGAACAATAGGGGGAACTCAGCCCCAGCATTTT CASSRTIGGTQPQHF
NA TRBJ1-1 TRBV6-5 NA TGTGCCAGCAGACAAGGGGATAAAGCTTTCTTT CASRQGDKAFF
NA TRBJ2-7 TRBV5-4 NA TGTGCCAGCAGCTTAGGGGGGAAGACCTACGAGCAGTACTTC CASSLGGKTYEQYF
NA TRBJ1-1 TRBV19 NA TGTGCCAGTAGTTGGCCGGGAGGGGAAGCTTTCTTT CASSWPGGEAFF
TRBD1 TRBJ2-2 TRBV10-3 NA TGTGCCATCAGTGAGCGGACAGGGGGGGACACCGGGGAGCTGTTTTTT CAISERTGGDTGELFF
TRBD1 TRBJ2-7 TRBV29-1 NA TGCAGCGTCCCCGGGACAGGCAACTACGAGCAGTACTTC CSVPGTGNYEQYF
NA TRBJ1-1 TRBV4-2 NA TGTGCCAGCAGCCCCGCCGCAAGGGGCCTAACTGAAGCTTTCTTT CASSPAARGLTEAFF
NA TRBJ2-1 TRBV2 NA TGTGCCAGCAGGAACCGGGACGGATACAATGAGCAGTTCTTC CASRNRDGYNEQFF
TRBD1 TRBJ2-7 TRBV5-1 NA TGCGCCAACCCATTACGGGACAGACTCTCCTACGAGCAGTACTTC CANPLRDRLSYEQYF
TRBD2 TRBJ2-1 TRBV28 NA TGTGCCAGCAGGGGGCTAGCGGAATACAATGAGCAGTTCTTC CASRGLAEYNEQFF
NA TRBJ1-3 TRBV18 once TGTGCCAGCTCACCACCACCGGGACAACGACTGGGTACCATATATTTT CASSPPPGQRLGTIYF
TRBD2 TRBJ2-7 TRBV7-9 NA TGTGCCAGCAGCTTAGTGGGTAGCGGGGGGGTAAGCTCCTACGAGCAGTACTTC CASSLVGSGGVSSYEQYF
TRBD1 TRBJ1-1 TRBV5-6 NA TGTGCCAGCAGCTTGGAGACAGGGGCGAAGGGGACGGAAGCTTTCTTT CASSLETGAKGTEAFF
TRBD1 TRBJ1-2 TRBV5-1 NA TGCGCCAGCAGCCGAGAGGGACAGGGGGTAACCTATGGCTACACCTTC CASSREGQGVTYGYTF